The clone carrying this T cell receptor (beta chain) was detected a few times. The data were obtained in a study of blood T cells in healthy people across ages. Using a J-beta primer mix together with a sample-barcoded 5' primer, a second PCR was run for roughly 6 to 11 cycles. TCRdb recomputed calls from the 5' RACE reads with MiXCR, one row per CDR3 protein. The profile shows 720,000 or so distinct CDR3 sequences, around 43% of them singletons. Germline assignment: CDR1 LGHNA and CDR2 YNFKEQ. CDR3 size: 16 residues. V was pared by 1 base and J by 8 bases, with 10 bases of the junction left unmatched.

This chain connects TRBV4-2 to TRBJ1-4; 7 bases fit TRBD1. What was sequenced was blood. The sequence came from a man older than 75 in good health. The CDR3 sequence is CASSQGNQGGREKLFF. In nucleotides, the CDR3 is TGTGCCAGCAGCCAAGGGAATCAAGGGGGCCGGGAAAAACTGTTTTTT.